The TCR beta chain described here comes from a study of PD-1 blockade in classical Hodgkin lymphoma. Time point specified: cycle 4 day 1 (C4D1), after 6 weeks of nivolumab. All patients relapsed after autologous stem cell transplantation, and brentuximab vedotin exposure varied. The assay was immunoSEQ multiplex PCR, and TCRdb's table has in-frame clones only and misses some. The sample carries under 45,000 clones, less than 75% recorded once. This CDR3 is built from 15 residues. CDR1 is LNHDA and CDR2 is SQIVND in the germline V gene (reference sequence). Trimming took 6 bases from V and 4 from J; bases not matched to a gene: 9.

The sequence derives from a human donor with classical Hodgkin lymphoma. The specimen comprised peripheral blood mononuclear cells (PBMCs), sampled before the fourth cycle of nivolumab. The gene calls are TRBV19 and TRBJ1-2; 9 positions match TRBD1. CDR3 region: CASSEQGALFYGYTF. The CDR3 DNA reads TGTGCCAGTAGCGAACAGGGGGCACTTTTCTATGGCTACACCTTC.